This entry lists 13 T cell receptor beta chains sequenced from one sample in a study of blood T cell repertoires in COVID-19 (dated by TCRdb to 2018 to 2020). The library was built by means of the immunoSEQ multiplex PCR assay. TCRdb took over this immuneACCESS table, retaining in-frame rearrangements with V and J assigned. Such tables are incomplete; in checked studies, under half of the missing clones stem from an unresolved V gene, and the remainder is unexplained. The sample table lists roughly 200,000 clones, about 80% of them with a count of one. More than 6.5% of the sample lies in the top ten. Sequencing was performed on peripheral blood. The receptor set was obtained from a woman in her fifties or sixties with active or convalescent COVID-19.

This clone has more than one count but fewer than ten. The chain employs TRBV30 and TRBJ1-2; unclear D gene. This CDR3 has 14 amino acids. V was shortened by 0 bases and J by 4 bases, with 12 bases between the two germline ends. The V gene's germline CDR1 is GTSNPN and CDR2 SVGIG (reference sequence). The CDR3 is CAWSVRSSAYGYTF. The CDR3 DNA reads as TGTGCCTGGAGTGTACGGAGCAGCGCCTATGGCTACACCTTC.

This sequence joins TRBV25-1 and TRBJ1-4; D ambiguous. The V and J ends lost 2 bases and 8 bases respectively, with 15 bases between them. The CDR3 totals 15 residues. The germline CDR1 and CDR2 sequences are MGHDK and SYGVNS. The CDR3 reads CASSETLKEVEKLFF. DNA of the CDR3: TGTGCCAGCAGTGAAACTCTGAAAGAGGTGGAAAAACTGTTTTTT. The variable domain in full, completed from reference TRBV25-1 and TRBJ1-4, reads EADIYQTPRYLVIGTGKKITLECSQTMGHDKMYWYQQDPGMELHLIHYSYGVNSTEKGDLSSESTVSRIRTEHFPLTLESARPSHTSQYLCASSETLKEVEKLFFGSGTQLSVL.

V is TRBV4-3 and J is TRBJ2-7; D is possibly TRBD1 (6 bases). Trimming took 0 bases from V and 7 from J, leaving 16 bases between them. The CDR3 is 15 residues long. The germline gives CDR1 LGHNA, CDR2 YSLEER. CDR3: CASSQDVAGVGEQYF. The CDR3 DNA reads TGCGCCAGCAGCCAAGATGTGGCAGGGGTCGGGGAGCAGTACTTC.

This chain connects TRBV9 to TRBJ2-5, with a possible D match to TRBD1 (5 bases). This CDR3 has 14 residues. Looked up from germline, CDR1 is SGDLS and CDR2 is YYNGEE. The V end was cut by 4 bases, the J end by 1 base, with 11 bases between. The CDR3 coding sequence is TGTGCCAGCAGCTTTGGGGCAGCCCAAGAGACCCAGTACTTC. Protein sequence: CASSFGAAQETQYF.

The rearrangement joins TRBV6-2 or TRBV6-3 to TRBJ1-5; no reliable D call. The CDR3 runs 14 residues. CDR1 is MNHEY and CDR2 is SVGEGT in the germline V gene. V dropped 4 bases and J dropped 4 bases, with 11 bases sitting between them. The CDR3 protein is CASSSLRLNQPQHF. CDR3 nucleotide sequence: TGTGCCAGCAGTTCATTGAGGTTAAATCAGCCCCAGCATTTT.

This clone has ten or more counts. Other DNA sequences in this sample translate to the same CDR3. The V gene is TRBV18, the J gene TRBJ1-2; D is possibly TRBD1 (6 bases). This CDR3 contains 12 residues. Germline V CDR1 and CDR2: KGHSH, LQKENI. Trimming took off 3 bases at V and 4 bases at J, with 6 bases between the two ends. For the CDR3, the DNA is TGTGCCAGCTCACCGGACAGCTATGGCTACACCTTC. It codes for CASSPDSYGYTF.

The J gene is TRBJ1-5, the V gene TRBV7-9; no clear D gene. Germline V gene lookup returns CDR1 SEHNR and CDR2 FQNEAQ (reference sequence). V lost 3 bases, J lost 3 bases, and 9 bases lay in between. CDR3 length equals 14 residues. The chain's CDR3 is CASSFGGNNQPQHF. The CDR3 region has the DNA TGTGCCAGCAGCTTTGGAGGGAACAATCAGCCCCAGCATTTT.

This clone was counted a single time. V usage is TRBV11-2 and J usage is TRBJ1-5, with 12 nucleotides matching TRBD1. Germline V gene data show CDR1 as SGHAT and CDR2 as FQNNGV. V was clipped by 5 bases and J by 7 bases; unmatched bases: 9. CDR3 size: 16 residues. CDR3 residues: CASSPSGTGGEQPQHF. CDR3 nucleotides: TGTGCCAGCAGCCCCTCCGGGACAGGGGGCGAGCAGCCCCAGCATTTT.

A single count supports this clone. J is TRBJ1-5 and V is TRBV29-1; 9 positions match TRBD1. CDR1 and CDR2 from the germline V gene are SQVTM and ANQGSEA. The CDR3 runs to 15 residues. The V and J ends lost 3 bases and 4 bases, in that order; junction bases with no gene match: 7. CDR3 nucleotides: TGCAGCGTTGAGATTCTTGACAGGGGGAATCAGCCCCAGCATTTT. Protein sequence: CSVEILDRGNQPQHF.

V is TRBV6-5 and J is TRBJ1-5; 8 bases are a match to TRBD1. Germline-derived CDR1 and CDR2 are MNHEY and SVGAGI. V shed 7 bases and J 4 bases; nucleotides not matched to a gene: 3. The CDR3 is 13 residues long. The CDR3 bases are TGTGCCAGCACCGGACAGGGAAATCAGCCCCAGCATTTT. Protein: CASTGQGNQPQHF.

This clone has more than one count but fewer than ten. V usage is TRBV30 and J usage is TRBJ2-3; TRBD1 matches 7 bases. V dropped 4 bases and J dropped 5; count of bases not matched to a gene: 9. Germline CDR1 is GTSNPN and CDR2 is SVGIG (reference sequence). The CDR3 covers 14 residues. Written as DNA, the CDR3 is TGTGCCTGGACCTTAGGACAGGAGTTAGATACGCAGTATTTT. It codes for CAWTLGQELDTQYF.

This clone came up a few times. This chain uses TRBV7-9 with TRBJ1-2, with 9 bases identical to TRBD1. Germline V gene data show CDR1 as SEHNR and CDR2 as FQNEAQ (reference sequence). The V segment lost 5 bases and the J segment 7 bases; nucleotides outside the gene matches: 5. This CDR3 region has 13 residues. CDR3 in DNA: TGTGCCAGCAGCCCCGACAGGGGGATTGGCTACACCTTC. Residues: CASSPDRGIGYTF.

The chain recombines TRBV18 with TRBJ1-1; TRBD1 is a possible D gene (6 bases). This CDR3 has 13 amino acids. V was shortened by 9 bases and J by 3 bases, with 14 bases between the two germline ends. Looked up from germline, CDR1 is KGHSH and CDR2 is LQKENI. Written as DNA, the CDR3 is TGTGCCAGTAACACAGGGTTGGACACTGAAGCTTTCTTT. Encoded protein: CASNTGLDTEAFF.